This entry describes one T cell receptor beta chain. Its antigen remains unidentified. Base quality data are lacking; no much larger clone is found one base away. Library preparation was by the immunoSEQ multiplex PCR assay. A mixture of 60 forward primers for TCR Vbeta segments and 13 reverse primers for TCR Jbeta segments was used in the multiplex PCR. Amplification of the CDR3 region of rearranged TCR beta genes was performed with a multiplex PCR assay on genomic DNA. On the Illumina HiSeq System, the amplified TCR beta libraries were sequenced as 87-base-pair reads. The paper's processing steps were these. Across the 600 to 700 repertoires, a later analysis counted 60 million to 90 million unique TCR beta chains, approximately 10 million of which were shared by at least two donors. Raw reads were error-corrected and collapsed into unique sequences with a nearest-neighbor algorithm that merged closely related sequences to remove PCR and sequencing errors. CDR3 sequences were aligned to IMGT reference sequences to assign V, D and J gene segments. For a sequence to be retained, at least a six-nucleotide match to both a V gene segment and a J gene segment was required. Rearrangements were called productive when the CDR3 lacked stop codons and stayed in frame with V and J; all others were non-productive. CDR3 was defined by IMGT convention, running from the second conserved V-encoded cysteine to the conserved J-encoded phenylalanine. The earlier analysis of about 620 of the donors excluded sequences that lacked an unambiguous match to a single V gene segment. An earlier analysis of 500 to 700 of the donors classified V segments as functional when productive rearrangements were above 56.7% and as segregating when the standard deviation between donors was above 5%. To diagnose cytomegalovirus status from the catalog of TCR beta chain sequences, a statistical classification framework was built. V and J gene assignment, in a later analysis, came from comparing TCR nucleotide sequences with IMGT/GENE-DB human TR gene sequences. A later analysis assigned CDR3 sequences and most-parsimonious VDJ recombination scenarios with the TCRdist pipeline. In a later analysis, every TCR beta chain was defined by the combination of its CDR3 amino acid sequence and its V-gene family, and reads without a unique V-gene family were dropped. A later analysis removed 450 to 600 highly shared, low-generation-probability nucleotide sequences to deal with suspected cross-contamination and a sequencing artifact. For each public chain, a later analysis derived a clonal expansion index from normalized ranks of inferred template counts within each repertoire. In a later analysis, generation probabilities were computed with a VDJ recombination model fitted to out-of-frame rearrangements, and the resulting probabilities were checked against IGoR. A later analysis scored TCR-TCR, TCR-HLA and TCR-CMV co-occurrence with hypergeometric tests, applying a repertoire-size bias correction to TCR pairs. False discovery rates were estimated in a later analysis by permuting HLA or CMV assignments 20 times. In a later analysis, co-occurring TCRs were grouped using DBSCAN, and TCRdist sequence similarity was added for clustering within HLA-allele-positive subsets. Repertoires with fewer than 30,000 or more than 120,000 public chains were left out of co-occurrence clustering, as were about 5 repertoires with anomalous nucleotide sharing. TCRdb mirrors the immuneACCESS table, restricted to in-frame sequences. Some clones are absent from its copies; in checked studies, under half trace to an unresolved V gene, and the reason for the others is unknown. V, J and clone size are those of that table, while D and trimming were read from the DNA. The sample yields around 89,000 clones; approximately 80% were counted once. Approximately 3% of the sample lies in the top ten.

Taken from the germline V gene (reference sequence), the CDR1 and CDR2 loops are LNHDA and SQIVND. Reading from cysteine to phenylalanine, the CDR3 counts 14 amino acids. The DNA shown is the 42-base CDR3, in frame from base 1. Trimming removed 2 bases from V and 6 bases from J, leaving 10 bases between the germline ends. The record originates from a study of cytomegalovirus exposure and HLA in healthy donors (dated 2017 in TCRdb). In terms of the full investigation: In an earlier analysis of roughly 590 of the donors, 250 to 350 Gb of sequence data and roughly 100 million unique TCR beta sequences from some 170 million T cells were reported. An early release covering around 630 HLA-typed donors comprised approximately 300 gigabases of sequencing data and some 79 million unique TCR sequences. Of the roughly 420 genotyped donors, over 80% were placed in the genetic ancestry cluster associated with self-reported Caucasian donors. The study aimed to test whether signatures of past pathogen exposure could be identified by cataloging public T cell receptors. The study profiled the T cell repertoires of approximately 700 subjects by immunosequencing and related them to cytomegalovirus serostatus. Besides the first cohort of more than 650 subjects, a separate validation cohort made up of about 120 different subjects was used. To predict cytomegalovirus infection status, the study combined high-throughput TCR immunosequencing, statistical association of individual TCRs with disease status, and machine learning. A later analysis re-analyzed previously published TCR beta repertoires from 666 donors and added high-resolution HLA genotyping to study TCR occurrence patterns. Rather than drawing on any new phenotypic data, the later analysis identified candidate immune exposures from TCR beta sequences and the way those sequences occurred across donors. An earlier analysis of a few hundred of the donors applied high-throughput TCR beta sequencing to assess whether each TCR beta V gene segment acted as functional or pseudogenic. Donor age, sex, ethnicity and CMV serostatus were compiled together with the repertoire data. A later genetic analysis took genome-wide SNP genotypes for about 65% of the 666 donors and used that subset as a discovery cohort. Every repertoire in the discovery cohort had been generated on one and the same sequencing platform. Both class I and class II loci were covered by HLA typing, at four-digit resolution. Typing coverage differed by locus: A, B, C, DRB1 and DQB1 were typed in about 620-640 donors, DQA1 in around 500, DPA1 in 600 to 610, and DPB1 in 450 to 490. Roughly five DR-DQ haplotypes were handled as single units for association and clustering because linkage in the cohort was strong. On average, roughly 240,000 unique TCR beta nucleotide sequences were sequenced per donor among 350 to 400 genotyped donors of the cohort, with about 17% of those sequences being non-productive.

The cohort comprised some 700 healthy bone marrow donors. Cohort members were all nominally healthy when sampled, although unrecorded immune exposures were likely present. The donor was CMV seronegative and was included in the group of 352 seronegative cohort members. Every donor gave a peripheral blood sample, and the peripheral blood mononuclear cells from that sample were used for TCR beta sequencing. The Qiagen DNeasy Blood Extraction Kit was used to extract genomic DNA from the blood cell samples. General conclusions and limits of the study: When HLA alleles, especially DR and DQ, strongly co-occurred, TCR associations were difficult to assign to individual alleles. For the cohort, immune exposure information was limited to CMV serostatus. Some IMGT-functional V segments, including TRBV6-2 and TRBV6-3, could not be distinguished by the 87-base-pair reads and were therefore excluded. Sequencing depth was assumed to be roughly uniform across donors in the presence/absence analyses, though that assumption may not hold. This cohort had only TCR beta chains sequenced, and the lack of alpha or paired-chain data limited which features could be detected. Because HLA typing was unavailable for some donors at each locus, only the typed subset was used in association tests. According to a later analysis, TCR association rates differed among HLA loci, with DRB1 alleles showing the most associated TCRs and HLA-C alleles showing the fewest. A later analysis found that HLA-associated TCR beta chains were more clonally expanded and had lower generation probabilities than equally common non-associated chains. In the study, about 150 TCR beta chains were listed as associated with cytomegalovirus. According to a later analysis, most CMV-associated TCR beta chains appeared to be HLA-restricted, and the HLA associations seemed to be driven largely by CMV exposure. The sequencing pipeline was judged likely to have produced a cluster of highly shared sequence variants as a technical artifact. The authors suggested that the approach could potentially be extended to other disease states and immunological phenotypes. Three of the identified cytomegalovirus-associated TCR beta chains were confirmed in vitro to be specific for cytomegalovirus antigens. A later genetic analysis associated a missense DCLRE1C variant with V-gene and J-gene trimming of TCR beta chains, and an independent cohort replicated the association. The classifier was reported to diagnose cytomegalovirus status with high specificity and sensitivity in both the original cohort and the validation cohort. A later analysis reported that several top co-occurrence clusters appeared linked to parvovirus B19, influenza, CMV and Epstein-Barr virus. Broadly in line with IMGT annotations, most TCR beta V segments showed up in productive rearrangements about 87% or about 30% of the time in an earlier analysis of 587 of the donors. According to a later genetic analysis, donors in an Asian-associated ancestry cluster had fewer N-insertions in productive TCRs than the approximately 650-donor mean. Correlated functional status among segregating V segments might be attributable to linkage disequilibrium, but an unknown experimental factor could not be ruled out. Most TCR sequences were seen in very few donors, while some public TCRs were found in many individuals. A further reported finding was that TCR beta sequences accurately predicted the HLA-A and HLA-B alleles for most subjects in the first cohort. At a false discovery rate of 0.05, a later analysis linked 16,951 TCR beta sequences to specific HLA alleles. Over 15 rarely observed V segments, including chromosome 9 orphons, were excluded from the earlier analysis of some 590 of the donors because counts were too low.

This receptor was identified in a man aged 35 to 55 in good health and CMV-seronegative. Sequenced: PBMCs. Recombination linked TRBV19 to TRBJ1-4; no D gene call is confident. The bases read TGTGCCAGTAGTATATGGGAGGAGGATGAAAAACTGTTTTTT. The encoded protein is CASSIWEEDEKLFF.